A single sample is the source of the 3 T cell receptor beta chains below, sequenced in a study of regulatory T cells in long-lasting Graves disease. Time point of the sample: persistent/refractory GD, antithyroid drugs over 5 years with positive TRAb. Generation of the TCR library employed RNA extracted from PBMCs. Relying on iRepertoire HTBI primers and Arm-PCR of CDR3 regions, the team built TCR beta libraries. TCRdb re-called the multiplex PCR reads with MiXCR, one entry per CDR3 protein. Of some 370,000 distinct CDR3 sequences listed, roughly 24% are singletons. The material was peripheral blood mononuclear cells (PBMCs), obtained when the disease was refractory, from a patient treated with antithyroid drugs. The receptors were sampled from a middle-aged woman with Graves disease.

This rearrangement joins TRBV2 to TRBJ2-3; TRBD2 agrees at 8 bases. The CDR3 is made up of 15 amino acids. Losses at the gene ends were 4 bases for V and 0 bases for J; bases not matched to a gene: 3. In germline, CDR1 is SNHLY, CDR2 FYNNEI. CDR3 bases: TGTGCCAGCAGTGTTAGCGGGGCTAGCACAGATACGCAGTATTTT. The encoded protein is CASSVSGASTDTQYF.

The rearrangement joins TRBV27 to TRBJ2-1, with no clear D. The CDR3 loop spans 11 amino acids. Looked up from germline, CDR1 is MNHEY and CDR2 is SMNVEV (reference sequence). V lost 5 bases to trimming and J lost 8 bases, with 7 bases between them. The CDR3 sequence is CASSPSHEQFF. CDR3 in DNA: TGTGCCAGCAGTCCCTCGCATGAGCAGTTCTTC.

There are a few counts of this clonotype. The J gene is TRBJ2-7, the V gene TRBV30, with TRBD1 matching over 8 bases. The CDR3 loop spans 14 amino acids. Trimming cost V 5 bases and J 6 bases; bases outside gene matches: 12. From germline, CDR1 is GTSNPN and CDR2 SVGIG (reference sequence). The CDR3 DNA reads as TGTGCCTGGGATGGGCAGGGGGCGGCAGGCGAGCAGTACTTC. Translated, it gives CAWDGQGAAGEQYF. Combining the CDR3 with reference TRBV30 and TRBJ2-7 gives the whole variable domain SQTIHQWPATLVQPVGSPLSLECTVEGTSNPNLYWYRQAAGRGLQLLFYSVGIGQISSEVPQNLSASRPQDRQFILSSKKLLLSDSGFYLCAWDGQGAAGEQYFGPGTRLTVT.